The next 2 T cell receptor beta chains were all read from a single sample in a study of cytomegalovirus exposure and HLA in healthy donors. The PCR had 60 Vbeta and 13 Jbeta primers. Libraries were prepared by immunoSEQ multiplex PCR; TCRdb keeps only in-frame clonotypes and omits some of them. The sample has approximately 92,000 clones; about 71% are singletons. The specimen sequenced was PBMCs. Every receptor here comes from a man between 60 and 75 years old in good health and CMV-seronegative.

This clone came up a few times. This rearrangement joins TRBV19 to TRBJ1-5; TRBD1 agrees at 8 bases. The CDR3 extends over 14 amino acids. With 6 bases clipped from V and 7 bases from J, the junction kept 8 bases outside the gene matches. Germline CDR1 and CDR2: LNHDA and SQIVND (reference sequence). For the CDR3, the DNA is TGTGCCAGTAGCCCCGACAGGGGAAACCAGCCCCAGCATTTT. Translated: CASSPDRGNQPQHF.

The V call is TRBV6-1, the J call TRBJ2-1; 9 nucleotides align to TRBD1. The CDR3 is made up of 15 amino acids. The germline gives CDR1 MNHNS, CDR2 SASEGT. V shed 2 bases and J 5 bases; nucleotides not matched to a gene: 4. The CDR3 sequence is CASSEPDRGNNEQFF. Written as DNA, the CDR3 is TGTGCCAGCAGTGAACCGGACAGGGGTAACAATGAGCAGTTCTTC.